The present T cell receptor (beta chain) was sequenced within a study of cytomegalovirus exposure and HLA in healthy donors. Worth noting for this clone: Antigen unknown.

Trimming left V 0 bases short and J 7 bases short, with 14 bases between. The CDR3 has 15 residues. Per the germline V gene, CDR1 is SGHRS and CDR2 is YFSETQ. Points from the study as a whole: Later analysis demonstrated an association between a missense DCLRE1C variant and TCR beta V- and J-gene trimming. Associated with HLA alleles at 0.05 false discovery rate in a later analysis were fewer than 20,000 TCR beta sequences. Generally TCR sequences proved uncommon, though certain public TCRs appeared in numerous donors.

In the PCR, 60 Vbeta and 13 Jbeta primers were used. Assay: immunoSEQ multiplex PCR; the TCRdb copy retains only in-frame clones and omits some. The sample has some 170,000 clones; about 81% are singletons. Sample: PBMCs. This sequence originates from a girl between 10 and 17 years old in good health and CMV-seropositive. The chain is built from TRBV5-1 and TRBJ2-4; the D gene is possibly TRBD2 (5 bases). Written as DNA, the CDR3 is TGCGCCAGCAGCTTGGCCTCGGGAAATTGGAACATTCAGTACTTC. This codes for CASSLASGNWNIQYF.